The rows below give T cell receptor beta chains drawn from one sample of a study of cytomegalovirus exposure and HLA in healthy donors. Repertoires were generated with immunoSEQ multiplex PCR, while TCRdb's copy carries only in-frame clones and drops some. This table has 85,000 to 100,000 clones, about 76% appearing once. The sample taken for sequencing was PBMCs. The source is a man aged 40-50 years in good health and CMV-seropositive. CDR3s include the opening cysteine and the closing phenylalanine or tryptophan. D genes are given only for firm matches. Clone size is not always given. Where it is, it says once, few, many or a class for expanded clones.

clone_size: -
v_call: TRBV6-1
d_call: TRBD2
j_call: TRBJ2-5
cdr3_length: 15
cdr3_aa: CASRRLAGEQETQYF
cdr3_nt: TGTGCCAGCAGGAGACTAGCGGGAGAGCAAGAGACCCAGTACTTC

clone_size: once
v_call: TRBV28
d_call: -
j_call: TRBJ1-5
cdr3_length: 14
cdr3_aa: CASSPTPRGQPQHF
cdr3_nt: TGTGCCAGCAGTCCAACCCCCAGGGGTCAGCCCCAGCATTTT

clone_size: -
v_call: TRBV7-9
d_call: TRBD1
j_call: TRBJ2-7
cdr3_length: 17
cdr3_aa: CASSPTSGTEHTYEQYF
cdr3_nt: TGTGCCAGCAGCCCCACGTCCGGGACAGAACATACCTACGAGCAGTACTTC

clone_size: -
v_call: TRBV10-3
d_call: -
j_call: TRBJ1-3
cdr3_length: 14
cdr3_aa: CAIRKAEGGNTIYF
cdr3_nt: TGTGCCATCAGGAAGGCGGAAGGTGGGAACACCATATATTTT

clone_size: -
v_call: TRBV5-1
d_call: TRBD2
j_call: TRBJ2-7
cdr3_length: 16
cdr3_aa: CASSSSSGGIGYEQYF
cdr3_nt: TGCGCCAGCAGCAGCTCTAGCGGGGGGATCGGTTACGAGCAGTACTTC

clone_size: -
v_call: TRBV5-4
d_call: -
j_call: TRBJ2-5
cdr3_length: 13
cdr3_aa: CASSLRRKETQYF
cdr3_nt: TGTGCCAGCAGCTTGCGGCGGAAAGAGACCCAGTACTTC

clone_size: few
v_call: TRBV21-1
d_call: -
j_call: TRBJ2-1
cdr3_length: 16
cdr3_aa: CASSAIPGQGANEQFF
cdr3_nt: TGTGCCAGCAGCGCCATCCCGGGACAGGGGGCGAACGAGCAGTTCTTC

clone_size: -
v_call: TRBV7-2
d_call: TRBD2
j_call: TRBJ2-6
cdr3_length: 17
cdr3_aa: CASSSGGGAGGANVLTF
cdr3_nt: TGTGCCAGCAGCTCGGGAGGCGGTGCGGGTGGGGCCAACGTCCTGACTTTC

clone_size: -
v_call: TRBV11-2
d_call: -
j_call: TRBJ2-7
cdr3_length: 14
cdr3_aa: CASSSEWGDYEQYF
cdr3_nt: TGTGCCAGCAGCTCCGAGTGGGGGGACTACGAGCAGTACTTC

clone_size: few
v_call: TRBV2
d_call: TRBD1
j_call: TRBJ2-1
cdr3_length: 15
cdr3_aa: CASSVRDRSNNEQFF
cdr3_nt: TGTGCCAGCAGTGTCCGGGACAGATCTAACAATGAGCAGTTCTTC